This T cell receptor beta chain was captured by sequencing in a study of PD-1 blockade in classical Hodgkin lymphoma. Looking at the study overall: The study gave patients nivolumab 3 mg/kg intravenously every 2 weeks.

Profiling relied on immunoSEQ multiplex PCR, and the TCRdb table lists in-frame clones only, not all of them. The sample has around 13,000 clones; roughly 90% are singletons. This clone was counted once. Its matching antigen is unknown. Study results and caveats: Before treatment, TCR diversity in newly diagnosed patients was reportedly lower than in healthy donors. The authors excluded patients who started nivolumab under 1 year after ASCT. It was among complete responders that baseline diversity resembled that of newly diagnosed patients.

The sample's time point: cycle 4 day 1 (C4D1), after less than 7 weeks of nivolumab. Every single patient, without exception, relapsed after autologous stem cell transplantation, and brentuximab vedotin exposure varied. Isolation of CD4+ T cells from thawed PBMCs was performed by magnetic negative selection. Per germline, CDR1 SGDLS and CDR2 YYNGEE. V lost 2 bases and J 2 bases, leaving 22 bases between the germline ends. The CDR3 runs to 18 residues. The clonotype comes from a human donor with classical Hodgkin lymphoma. This sample comprised CD4+ T cells from blood, obtained before the fourth cycle of nivolumab. V and J are TRBV9 and TRBJ2-5; either TRBD1 or TRBD2 may fit D (5 bases each). CDR3 sequence reads: CASSVTHLPGRVQETQYF. The CDR3 DNA reads as TGTGCCAGCAGCGTGACTCACCTCCCGGGACGGGTACAAGAGACCCAGTACTTC. Together with reference TRBV9 and TRBJ2-5, the CDR3 gives the full variable domain: DSGVTQTPKHLITATGQRVTLRCSPRSGDLSVYWYQQSLDQGLQFLIQYYNGEERAKGNILERFSAQQFPDLHSELNLSSLELGDSALYFCASSVTHLPGRVQETQYFGPGTRLLVL.